This is a list of T cell receptor beta chains from one sample in a study of shared clonotypes between healthy human individuals. Sequencing used immunoSEQ multiplex PCR; TCRdb keeps in-frame clones, though not all of them. Altogether about 730,000 clones are present, just under 75% being singletons, with the ten largest covering less than 2%. The sequenced sample was memory CD4+ T cells sorted from blood. The receptor source for this set is a woman younger than 45 in good health. The CDR3 runs from the conserved cysteine through the conserved F or W. The order of the fields is J gene, clone size, D gene, V gene, CDR3 DNA, CDR3 protein. The D gene is left open where the match is weak. Rows may omit the clone size; those that give it use once, few, many or a size class.

J: TRBJ2-7
size: NA
D: NA
V: TRBV9
DNA: TGTGCCAGCAGCTCGAGTGGGGGAGATGCGAGCGAGCAGTACTTC
CDR3: CASSSSGGDASEQYF

J: TRBJ2-1
size: few
D: TRBD1
V: TRBV11-2
DNA: TGTGCCAGCAGCTCACCCGGACAGGGTCGATACAATGAGCAGTTCTTC
CDR3: CASSSPGQGRYNEQFF

J: TRBJ1-4
size: NA
D: NA
V: TRBV19
DNA: TGTGCCAGTAGTATCGACAGCCCAAACGGGAAACTGTTTTTT
CDR3: CASSIDSPNGKLFF

J: TRBJ2-1
size: NA
D: NA
V: TRBV5-1
DNA: TGCGCCAGCAGCTCCATAGCGGACCACAATGAGCAGTTCTTC
CDR3: CASSSIADHNEQFF

J: TRBJ1-4
size: NA
D: NA
V: TRBV9
DNA: TGTGCCAGCAGCCAAACAGAGAATGAAAAACTGTTTTTT
CDR3: CASSQTENEKLFF

J: TRBJ2-3
size: NA
D: NA
V: TRBV2
DNA: TGTGCCAGCAGGACGAACCTAAACACAGATACGCAGTATTTT
CDR3: CASRTNLNTDTQYF

J: TRBJ2-6
size: NA
D: TRBD1
V: TRBV11-2
DNA: TGTGCCAGCAGCCCGTGGACAGGGGACTATGGGGCCAACGTCCTGACTTTC
CDR3: CASSPWTGDYGANVLTF

J: TRBJ2-1
size: NA
D: NA
V: TRBV5-4
DNA: TGTGCCAGCAGCTCCTGGGCCCTCCGGGGGCCATACAATGAGCAGTTCTTC
CDR3: CASSSWALRGPYNEQFF

J: TRBJ1-2
size: NA
D: TRBD1
V: TRBV28
DNA: TGTGCCAGCAGGGCCAGGGACAGGGGCGGCTACACCTTC
CDR3: CASRARDRGGYTF

J: TRBJ2-7
size: NA
D: NA
V: TRBV18
DNA: TGTGCCAGCTCACCACCTTATCAGGTTGGTGTGCAGTACTTC
CDR3: CASSPPYQVGVQYF

J: TRBJ2-1
size: NA
D: NA
V: TRBV5-4
DNA: TGTGCCAGCAGCTTGGAAGTTGCAACCCGCTCCTACAATGAGCAGTTCTTC
CDR3: CASSLEVATRSYNEQFF

J: TRBJ1-5
size: NA
D: NA
V: TRBV4-1
DNA: TGCGCCAGCAGCCAAGAAGCCAGGGGAAGCAATCAGCCCCAGCATTTT
CDR3: CASSQEARGSNQPQHF

J: TRBJ1-2
size: NA
D: NA
V: TRBV2
DNA: TGTGCCAGCAGGCTGGAGGGGATAGCGGGTGGCTACACCTTC
CDR3: CASRLEGIAGGYTF

J: TRBJ1-4
size: NA
D: NA
V: TRBV28
DNA: TGTGCCAGCAGTTCTCCAGGACGGGGTAATGAAAAACTGTTTTTT
CDR3: CASSSPGRGNEKLFF

J: TRBJ2-6
size: NA
D: NA
V: TRBV7-9
DNA: TGTGCCAGCAGCTTCCCGAAGTTTGTGGTCGCTGGGGCCAACGTCCTGACTTTC
CDR3: CASSFPKFVVAGANVLTF

J: TRBJ1-4
size: NA
D: TRBD1
V: TRBV29-1
DNA: TGCAGCGTTGACGTCCCGGGACAGGGTAGTGAAAAACTGTTTTTT
CDR3: CSVDVPGQGSEKLFF

J: TRBJ1-4
size: NA
D: NA
V: TRBV29-1
DNA: TGCAGCGTTGCGGGGTATACCCCAACTAATGAAAAACTGTTTTTT
CDR3: CSVAGYTPTNEKLFF

J: TRBJ2-5
size: NA
D: NA
V: TRBV7-6
DNA: TGTGCCAGCAGTTTTACTGACCAAGAGACCCAGTACTTC
CDR3: CASSFTDQETQYF

J: TRBJ1-2
size: NA
D: NA
V: TRBV5-6
DNA: TGTGCCAGCAGCTTGTTAGGGGCCCCAGGGAGAAATTATGGCTACACCTTC
CDR3: CASSLLGAPGRNYGYTF

J: TRBJ2-1
size: NA
D: NA
V: TRBV11-2
DNA: TGTGCCAGCAGCTTAATAAGGGGGGAGCAGTTCTTC
CDR3: CASSLIRGEQFF

J: TRBJ2-1
size: once
D: TRBD2
V: TRBV5-1
DNA: TGCGCCAGCAGTGAACTAGCGGGAGGTGACAATGAGCAGTTCTTC
CDR3: CASSELAGGDNEQFF

J: TRBJ2-7
size: few
D: TRBD2
V: TRBV28
DNA: TGTGCCAGCAGACCCAGCGGGAACCTCTACGAGCAGTACTTC
CDR3: CASRPSGNLYEQYF

J: TRBJ2-1
size: many
D: NA
V: TRBV28
DNA: TGTGCCAGCACGCCCGCCGGGACTCCCGACTCCTACAATGAGCAGTTCTTC
CDR3: CASTPAGTPDSYNEQFF

J: TRBJ2-7
size: NA
D: NA
V: TRBV5-1
DNA: TGCGCCAGCAGCTTGGACAGGGACTACGAGCAGTACTTC
CDR3: CASSLDRDYEQYF

J: TRBJ2-1
size: NA
D: TRBD2
V: TRBV27
DNA: TGTGCCAGCAGTAATATAGCGGGAGGCCACAATGAGCAGTTCTTC
CDR3: CASSNIAGGHNEQFF

J: TRBJ2-7
size: NA
D: TRBD1
V: TRBV11-2
DNA: TGTGCCAGCAGCCAACGGGGGACAGGGAACGAGCAGTACTTC
CDR3: CASSQRGTGNEQYF

J: TRBJ2-5
size: few
D: NA
V: TRBV6-6
DNA: TGTGCCAGCAGTTACATTCAGGAGACCCAGTACTTC
CDR3: CASSYIQETQYF

J: TRBJ2-3
size: NA
D: NA
V: TRBV2
DNA: TGTGCCAGCAGTCTTCGGATTAGCACAGATACGCAGTATTTT
CDR3: CASSLRISTDTQYF

J: TRBJ2-7
size: once
D: TRBD2
V: TRBV18
DNA: TGTGCCAGCTCACCTACGACTAGCGGGGGCTACGAGCAGTACTTC
CDR3: CASSPTTSGGYEQYF

J: TRBJ2-3
size: NA
D: NA
V: TRBV7-3
DNA: TGTGCCAGCAGCCCAGTCCCGGCAAGCACAGATACGCAGTATTTT
CDR3: CASSPVPASTDTQYF

J: TRBJ2-7
size: NA
D: NA
V: TRBV30
DNA: TGTGCCTGTTCAGGCAGGGCGGACGAGCAGTACTTC
CDR3: CACSGRADEQYF

J: TRBJ2-1
size: NA
D: NA
V: TRBV11-3
DNA: TGTGCCAGCAGCTTAGACAGGGGCTCCTACAATGAGCAGTTCTTC
CDR3: CASSLDRGSYNEQFF

J: TRBJ2-5
size: NA
D: TRBD2
V: TRBV6-6
DNA: TGTGCCAGCAGTTACCCCACTAGCGGGGCGCGAGAGACCCAGTACTTC
CDR3: CASSYPTSGARETQYF

J: TRBJ2-7
size: NA
D: TRBD1
V: TRBV5-1
DNA: TGCGCCAGCAGCCCGGGGACAGGGGCGATTGAGCAGTACTTC
CDR3: CASSPGTGAIEQYF

J: TRBJ2-7
size: NA
D: TRBD1
V: TRBV10-1
DNA: TGCGCCAGCAGTGACCACAGGGACAGCGCCTCCTACGAGCAGTACTTC
CDR3: CASSDHRDSASYEQYF

J: TRBJ2-4
size: NA
D: NA
V: TRBV9
DNA: TGTGCCAGCAGCCCCACCTCGGGAGCCTCGGGCAAAAACATTCAGTACTTC
CDR3: CASSPTSGASGKNIQYF

J: TRBJ2-5
size: NA
D: TRBD2
V: TRBV4-1
DNA: TGCGCCAGCAGCCAAGTGGTAGCGGGAGGACCAGAGACCCAGTACTTC
CDR3: CASSQVVAGGPETQYF

J: TRBJ1-5
size: many
D: TRBD1
V: TRBV19
DNA: TGTGCCAGTAGTGAGGGGGGACAGGTTAGAGGCAATCAGCCCCAGCATTTT
CDR3: CASSEGGQVRGNQPQHF

J: TRBJ1-5
size: NA
D: NA
V: TRBV4-1
DNA: TGCGCCAGCAGCCACCGACAGATTAGGGGCAGTCAGCCCCAGCATTTT
CDR3: CASSHRQIRGSQPQHF

J: TRBJ1-1
size: NA
D: NA
V: TRBV28
DNA: TGTGCCAGCAGTTTTTCCCCCCGGCCTGAAGCTTTCTTT
CDR3: CASSFSPRPEAFF

J: TRBJ2-2
size: few
D: NA
V: TRBV11-3
DNA: TGTGCCAGCAGTCCGGACCCTAACACCGGGGAGCTGTTTTTT
CDR3: CASSPDPNTGELFF

J: TRBJ1-2
size: NA
D: NA
V: TRBV29-1
DNA: TGCAGCGTTGAAGATGGAGAGGTCCATGGCTACACCTTC
CDR3: CSVEDGEVHGYTF

J: TRBJ2-7
size: NA
D: NA
V: TRBV5-1
DNA: TGCGCCAGCAGCACAGGAGAGTCCTACGAGCAGTACTTC
CDR3: CASSTGESYEQYF

J: TRBJ2-1
size: NA
D: NA
V: TRBV21-1
DNA: TGTGCCAGCAGCAAAGGCCTGCAGGTCAAGCCCTACAATGAGCAGTTCTTC
CDR3: CASSKGLQVKPYNEQFF

J: TRBJ2-5
size: NA
D: TRBD1
V: TRBV5-1
DNA: TGCGCCAGCAGCTTGGTGGCCTCTCCCGGGACAGGGAGACAAGAGACCCAGTACTTC
CDR3: CASSLVASPGTGRQETQYF

J: TRBJ1-3
size: NA
D: NA
V: TRBV2
DNA: TGTGCCAGCAGTCCCGTCCCGGGAAACACCATATATTTT
CDR3: CASSPVPGNTIYF

J: TRBJ2-3
size: once
D: NA
V: TRBV9
DNA: TGTGCCAGCAGCGGAGTGTTAGATACGCAGTATTTT
CDR3: CASSGVLDTQYF

J: TRBJ2-5
size: NA
D: TRBD2
V: TRBV5-6
DNA: TGTGCCAGCAGCTTGGCGGGAGGGCCGGGAGAGACCCAGTACTTC
CDR3: CASSLAGGPGETQYF

J: TRBJ1-3
size: NA
D: NA
V: TRBV27
DNA: TGTGCCAGCAGTTTAGGGAACTCTGGAAACACCATATATTTT
CDR3: CASSLGNSGNTIYF

J: TRBJ2-1
size: NA
D: TRBD1
V: TRBV7-9
DNA: TGTGCCAGCAGCTTAGGGGACAGGGGTTGGGGCTCCTACAATGAGCAGTTCTTC
CDR3: CASSLGDRGWGSYNEQFF

J: TRBJ2-7
size: NA
D: TRBD2
V: TRBV5-5
DNA: TGTGCCAGCAGCCCAGGACTAGCGGGATCATCGCAGTACTTC
CDR3: CASSPGLAGSSQYF